The rows below give T cell receptor beta chains drawn from one sample of a study of cytomegalovirus exposure and HLA in healthy donors. Only in-frame clones appear in the TCRdb table, and some are missing; sequencing was by immunoSEQ multiplex PCR. The repertoire consists of roughly 120,000 clones, with approximately 70% occurring once and the leading ten covering 8.5% to 9.5%. The sample consisted of PBMCs. All receptors come from a woman aged 40-49 years in good health and CMV-seropositive. CDR3s include the opening cysteine and the closing phenylalanine or tryptophan. A D gene is named only where the DNA matches it firmly. Clone size is stated in some rows and not others, as once, few, many or a class when expanded.

clone_size j_call d_call v_call cdr3_nt cdr3_aa
. TRBJ1-5 . TRBV27 TGTGCCAGCAGCTTCGGCGGTCAGCCCCAGCATTTT CASSFGGQPQHF
. TRBJ2-3 . TRBV7-9 TGTTCCAGCAGCGTGACCGGGTCTACCACAGATACGCAGTATTTT CSSSVTGSTTDTQYF
. TRBJ1-4 . TRBV29-1 TGCAGCGCGAGGGTATCACCTCAACTTGGCGAAAAACTGTTTTTT CSARVSPQLGEKLFF
. TRBJ2-7 . TRBV12-5 TGTGCTAGTGGTTCGATAGGACATTACGAGCAGTACTTC CASGSIGHYEQYF
. TRBJ2-2 TRBD1 TRBV25-1 TGTGCCAGCAGTGGCGACCGGGACAGAGACACCGGGGAGCTGTTTTTT CASSGDRDRDTGELFF
. TRBJ1-2 . TRBV27 TGTGCCAGCAGGCCCTCGAGGGCCCAGAACTATGGCTACACCTTC CASRPSRAQNYGYTF
. TRBJ2-1 . TRBV4-3 TGCGCCAGCAGCCACGGGATTTCCGACAATGAGCAGTTCTTC CASSHGISDNEQFF
. TRBJ2-3 . TRBV25-1 TGTGCCAGCAGTCCCCTGGGGGGAGTCACAGATACGCAGTATTTT CASSPLGGVTDTQYF
. TRBJ1-4 TRBD1 TRBV19 TGTGCCAGTAGTTCGATCCCGGGACAGACTAATGAAAAACTGTTTTTT CASSSIPGQTNEKLFF
. TRBJ1-5 . TRBV7-9 TGTTCCAGCAGCTTAGGGGGGGGACAGCCCCAGCATTTT CSSSLGGGQPQHF
. TRBJ2-3 TRBD2 TRBV9 TGTGCCAGCAGCGTAGGCGTTGGTCTAGCGGGAGTCACAGATACGCAGTATTTT CASSVGVGLAGVTDTQYF
. TRBJ1-1 TRBD1 TRBV5-4 TGTGCCAGCAGCCCCGGTGGAAGGGGGCGCATGAACACTGAAGCTTTCTTT CASSPGGRGRMNTEAFF
. TRBJ2-1 TRBD2 TRBV19 TGTGCCAGTACTAGTAGCGGGAGGGCCTACTACAATGAGCAGTTCTTC CASTSSGRAYYNEQFF
. TRBJ2-2 TRBD1 TRBV14 TGTGCCAATCTACCGGGACAGGGGGCCTACACCGGGGAGCTGTTTTTT CANLPGQGAYTGELFF
. TRBJ1-2 . TRBV19 TGTGCCAGTAGTAAGCCCGGGGAGGCTAACTATGGCTACACCTTC CASSKPGEANYGYTF
. TRBJ2-5 . TRBV5-1 TGCGCCAGCAGCTCTGGACAGCAAGAGACCCAGTACTTC CASSSGQQETQYF
few TRBJ2-1 . TRBV27 TGTGCCAGCAGGCCGGGACTGGGTTACAATGAGCAGTTCTTC CASRPGLGYNEQFF
few TRBJ2-3 . TRBV4-2 TGTGCCAGCAGCCAAAGTGACAACAAAGCAGATACGCAGTATTTT CASSQSDNKADTQYF
. TRBJ2-7 TRBD1 TRBV15 TGTGCCACCACCGCGGACAGGGGCTACGAGCAGTACTTC CATTADRGYEQYF
. TRBJ1-1 . TRBV14 TGTGCCAGCAGCCTGGACTTGGACACTGAAGCTTTCTTT CASSLDLDTEAFF
. TRBJ2-1 TRBD2 TRBV6-5 TGTGCCAGCAGTTGGGGGACTAGCGGGAGGATCAATGAGCAGTTCTTC CASSWGTSGRINEQFF
. TRBJ2-1 TRBD2 TRBV7-8 TGTGCCAGCAGCTTAGTAATGGTAGCTAGCGGTACCTTCGATGAGCAGTTCTTC CASSLVMVASGTFDEQFF
. TRBJ2-3 TRBD2 TRBV9 TGTGCCAGCTCGCGGGACTACTCCCTTGCCGCAGATACGCAGTATTTT CASSRDYSLAADTQYF
. TRBJ2-5 TRBD2 TRBV14 TGTGCCAGCAGCAAGGCTGGTTCGCTAGCGGCCCAGTACTTC CASSKAGSLAAQYF
few TRBJ1-2 TRBD1 TRBV4-3 TGCGCCAGCAGCCAAACGACAGGGGCCTCCTATGGCTACACCTTC CASSQTTGASYGYTF
. TRBJ1-5 . TRBV19 TGTGCCAGAAACTATCCAGTCCGGGGGCCCCAGCATTTT CARNYPVRGPQHF
. TRBJ2-7 TRBD2 TRBV9 TGTGCCAGCAGCGTAGATTTGGCTAGCGGGGACTACGAGCAGTACTTC CASSVDLASGDYEQYF
. TRBJ2-3 . TRBV6-4 TGTGCCAGCAGTGAATCAGGGACTGGCACAGATACGCAGTATTTT CASSESGTGTDTQYF
. TRBJ1-1 . TRBV11-1 TGTGCCAGCAGCAAACAGACAGTGAACACTGAAGCTTTCTTT CASSKQTVNTEAFF
. TRBJ2-4 . TRBV6-1 TGTGCCAGCAGTGAAGTAGTAAAAAACATTCAGTACTTC CASSEVVKNIQYF
. TRBJ2-7 . TRBV9 TGTGCCAGCAGCCCTAGCCGAGCCTTTCCCTCCTACGAGCAGTACTTC CASSPSRAFPSYEQYF
. TRBJ1-2 . TRBV6-5 TGTGCCAGCAGTTACTCGCCGGGGAACTATGGCTACACCTTC CASSYSPGNYGYTF
. TRBJ2-3 TRBD2 TRBV9 TGTGCCAGCAGCCCCACTAGCGGGAGGGGTGCAGATACGCAGTATTTT CASSPTSGRGADTQYF
. TRBJ1-2 . TRBV19 TGTGCCAGTAGTTCCTTTACAGGTCGGGGGACCTTC CASSSFTGRGTF
. TRBJ2-1 . TRBV7-9 TGTGCCAGCAGCCCGGTTCCAGGGAAACTCTACAATGAGCAGTTCTTC CASSPVPGKLYNEQFF
. TRBJ2-7 TRBD1 TRBV6-1 TGTGCCAGCACTGTGGGGGACAGCTCCTACGAGCAGTACTTC CASTVGDSSYEQYF
. TRBJ1-4 . TRBV4-2 TGTGCCAGCAGCCAAGGGTTCGGGGTAAATGAAAAACTGTTTTTT CASSQGFGVNEKLFF
. TRBJ2-3 . TRBV14 TGTGCCAGCAGCCAAGATTTCCGGGATACGCAGTATTTT CASSQDFRDTQYF
. TRBJ1-2 . TRBV4-3 TGCGCCAGCAGCCAAGATCAACTGCAGGGGTCTAACTATGGCTACACCTTC CASSQDQLQGSNYGYTF
. TRBJ1-2 . TRBV4-1 TGCGCCAGCAGCCGAGGCGGGATAGAAGACTATGGCTACACCTTC CASSRGGIEDYGYTF
few TRBJ1-4 . TRBV30 TGTGCCTGGAGACGCGGGGGCGATGGGGCAACTAATGAAAAACTGTTTTTT CAWRRGGDGATNEKLFF
. TRBJ2-1 TRBD2 TRBV5-4 TGTGCCAGCAGCGGCCTAGCGGGAGACCTCTCCTACAATGAGCAGTTCTTC CASSGLAGDLSYNEQFF
. TRBJ1-1 . TRBV19 TGTGCCAGTAAAACGGGTCCAATCACTGAAGCTTTCTTT CASKTGPITEAFF
. TRBJ2-1 . TRBV4-1 TGCGCCAGCAGCCAATTCCCCAGAAGGGGTGAGCAGTTCTTC CASSQFPRRGEQFF
. TRBJ2-1 . TRBV6-1 TGTGCCAGCAGTGAAGCAACTAAGGAGCAGTTCTTC CASSEATKEQFF
. TRBJ2-2 . TRBV4-3 TGCGCCAGCAGCCAAGATAAGTGGGCTTACACCGGGGAGCTGTTTTTT CASSQDKWAYTGELFF
. TRBJ1-3 . TRBV4-2 TGTGCCAGCAGCCAAGCTACCGGGGCGAGGGGGAACACCATATATTTT CASSQATGARGNTIYF